The clone carrying this TCR beta chain was detected a few times. The antigen is not known. Here immunoSEQ multiplex PCR was the method, and the copy in TCRdb shows in-frame clones only, minus some. The table lists 120,000 or so clones, roughly 90% of them singletons. The sample comes from a study of cytomegalovirus exposure and HLA in healthy donors. Findings and caveats of the study: In vitro data verified a few CMV-associated chains as specific for CMV antigens. Most TCR sequences were seen very rarely across donors, but some public TCRs occurred in many.

CDR3 size: 15 residues. CDR1 SGDLS and CDR2 YYNGEE come from the germline V gene. Trimming took 7 bases from V and 2 from J; bases not matched to a gene: 11. The receptor was isolated from a woman aged 18 to 35 in good health and CMV-seronegative. The specimen was PBMCs. V and J are TRBV9 and TRBJ1-2, with TRBD1 identical over 7 bases. The CDR3 sequence: CASAATTGLNYGYTF. The CDR3 bases are TGTGCCAGCGCGGCGACGACAGGGCTGAACTATGGCTACACCTTC.